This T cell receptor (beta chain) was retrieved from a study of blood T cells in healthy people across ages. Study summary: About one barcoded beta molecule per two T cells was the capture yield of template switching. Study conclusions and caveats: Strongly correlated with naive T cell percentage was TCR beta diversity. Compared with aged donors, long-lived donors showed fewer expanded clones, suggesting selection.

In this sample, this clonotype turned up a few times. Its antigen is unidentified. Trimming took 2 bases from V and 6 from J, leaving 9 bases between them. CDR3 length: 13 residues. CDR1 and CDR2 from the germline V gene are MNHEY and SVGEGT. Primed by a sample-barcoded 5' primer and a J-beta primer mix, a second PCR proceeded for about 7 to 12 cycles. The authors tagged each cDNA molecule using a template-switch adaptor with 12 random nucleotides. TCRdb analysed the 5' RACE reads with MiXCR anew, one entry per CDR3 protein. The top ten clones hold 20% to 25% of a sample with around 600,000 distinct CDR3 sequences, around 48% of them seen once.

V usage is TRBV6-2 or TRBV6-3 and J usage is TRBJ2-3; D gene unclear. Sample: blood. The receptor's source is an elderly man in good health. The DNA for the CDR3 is TGTGCCAGCAGTTACGGTTCTTCGGATACGCAGTATTTT. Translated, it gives CASSYGSSDTQYF.